This TCR beta chain appears in the sequencing data of a study of cytotoxic CD8 clonotypes in ibrutinib-treated CLL. Study-wide background: The cohort had around 10 relapsed/refractory and roughly 15 treatment-naive patients, around 18 IGHV unmutated.

This table comes from immunoSEQ multiplex PCR, and its TCRdb copy is limited to in-frame clones, with some not included. This table has 250,000 to 350,000 clones, more than 70% appearing once. Germline-derived CDR1 and CDR2 are MNHEY and SMNVEV (reference sequence). The CDR3 has 16 amino acids. V was clipped by 2 bases and J by 3 bases, with 17 bases between them. The authors obtained around 2 micrograms of genomic DNA from cryopreserved PBMCs for TCR beta libraries. Findings of the study overall: Patients had baseline clonality above age-matched healthy donors, and this clonality moved with circulating CD8+ T-cell counts. Investigators sampled sustained-remission and progressing patients at differing times.

A note on this clone: Antigen unknown.

The V and J genes are TRBV27 and TRBJ2-7; no firm D call. The source was PBMCs, collected at disease progression, from a patient treated with ibrutinib. The TCR sequence derives from a human donor with chronic lymphocytic leukemia. DNA for the CDR3: TGTGCCAGCAGTTTAGCGAGGCCCCCCATAAACTACGAGCAGTACTTC. Encoded protein: CASSLARPPINYEQYF.